This TCR beta chain was retrieved from a study of blood T cell repertoires in COVID-19. The CDR3 contains 14 residues. Germline lookup yields CDR1 MGHRA and CDR2 YSYEKL. V was trimmed by 0 bases and J by 4 bases, leaving 9 bases between them. Assay: immunoSEQ multiplex PCR; the TCRdb copy retains only in-frame clones and omits some. The table lists about 670,000 clones, about 87% of them singletons. This clone was seen more than once but under ten times. Sequencing was done on a sample of peripheral blood. The receptor's source is a young woman with acute or convalescent COVID-19. The chain links TRBV4-1 to TRBJ1-2; tentatively, D is TRBD1 (5 bases). CDR3 bases: TGCGCCAGCAGCCAAGATAGCAGGGCCTATGGCTACACCTTC. Translation: CASSQDSRAYGYTF.